This T cell receptor (beta chain) was recovered during a study of cytomegalovirus exposure and HLA in healthy donors. Overall study findings and caveats: The study labeled 170 or so TCR beta chains cytomegalovirus-associated.

Primers included in the PCR were 60 Vbeta and 13 Jbeta primers. Sequencing used immunoSEQ multiplex PCR; TCRdb keeps in-frame clones, though not all of them. There are approximately 240,000 clones in the sample; 82% occur only once, and around 5.4% lies in the top ten. In the case of this clone: Its antigen is currently unknown.

The sequence was collected from a middle-aged woman in good health and CMV-seropositive. Sequences were obtained from PBMCs.

The CDR3 bases are TGTGCCAGCTATGGTCGGAGAACCACAGATACGCAGTATTTT. Encoded protein: CASYGRRTTDTQYF. The V call is TRBV2, the J call TRBJ2-3; unclear D gene. Trimming cost V 8 bases and J 2 bases, with 14 bases left between them. Germline CDR1 reads SNHLY; CDR2 reads FYNNEI. This CDR3 has 14 amino acids.